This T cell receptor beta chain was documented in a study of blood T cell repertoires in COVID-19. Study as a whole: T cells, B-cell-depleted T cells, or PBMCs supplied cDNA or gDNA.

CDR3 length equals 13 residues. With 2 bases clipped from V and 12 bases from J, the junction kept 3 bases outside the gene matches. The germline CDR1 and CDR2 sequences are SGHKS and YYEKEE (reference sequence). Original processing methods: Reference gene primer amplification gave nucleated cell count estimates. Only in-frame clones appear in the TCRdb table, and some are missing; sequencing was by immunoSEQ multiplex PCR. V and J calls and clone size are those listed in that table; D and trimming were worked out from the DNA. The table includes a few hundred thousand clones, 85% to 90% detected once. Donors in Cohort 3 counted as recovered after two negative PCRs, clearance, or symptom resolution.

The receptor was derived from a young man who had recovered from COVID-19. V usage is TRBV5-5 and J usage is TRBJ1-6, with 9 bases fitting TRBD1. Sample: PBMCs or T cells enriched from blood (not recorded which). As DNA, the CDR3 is TGTGCCAGCAGCTTTGGACAGGGGCGACCCCTCCACTTT. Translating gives CASSFGQGRPLHF.